A single T cell receptor (beta chain) is shown here with its context. No antigen is known for it. These data originate in a study of siplizumab effects on memory and regulatory T cells. Study-wide results and caveats: Suppressive function of proliferating Tregs from siplizumab cultures was not confirmed. Contribution to the alloresponse seemed major for naive T cells, which also seemed more diverse than memory cells.

The ends lost 5 bases at V and 5 bases at J; junction bases unmatched: 9. Germline V CDR1 and CDR2: SGHTA, FQGNSA. This CDR3 region has 15 residues. Produced via immunoSEQ multiplex PCR; TCRdb's table is partial and in-frame only. The sample yields some 100,000 clones, approximately 92% seen once. The sequence was collected from a human donor in good health. Sequenced sample: CD4+ T cells sorted from blood. This chain uses TRBV7-2 with TRBJ2-5; 9 bases line up with TRBD2. The CDR3 coding sequence is TGTGCCAGCAGCCCTTTAGCGGGGGTGGGGGAGACCCAGTACTTC. It codes for CASSPLAGVGETQYF.